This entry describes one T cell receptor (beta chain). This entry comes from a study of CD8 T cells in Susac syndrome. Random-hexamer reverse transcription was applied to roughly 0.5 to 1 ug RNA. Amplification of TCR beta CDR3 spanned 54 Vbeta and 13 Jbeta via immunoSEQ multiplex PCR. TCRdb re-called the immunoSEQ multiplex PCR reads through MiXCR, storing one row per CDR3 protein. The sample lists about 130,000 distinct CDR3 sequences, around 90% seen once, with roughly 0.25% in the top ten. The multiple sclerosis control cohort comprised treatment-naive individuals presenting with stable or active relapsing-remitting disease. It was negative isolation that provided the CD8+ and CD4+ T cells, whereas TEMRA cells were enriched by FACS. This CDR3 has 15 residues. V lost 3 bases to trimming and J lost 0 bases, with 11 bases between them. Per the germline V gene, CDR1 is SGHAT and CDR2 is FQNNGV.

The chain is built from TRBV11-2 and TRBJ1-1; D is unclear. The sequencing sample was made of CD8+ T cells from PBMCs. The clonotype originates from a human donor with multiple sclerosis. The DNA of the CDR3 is TGTGCCAGCAGCTTCTTGGGCAGGATGAACACTGAAGCTTTCTTT. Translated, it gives CASSFLGRMNTEAFF.